Sequencing of this TCR beta chain was carried out in a study of identical twins (dated by TCRdb to 2016 to 2018). In terms of the full investigation: To test whether fetal clonotypes persist, the study used deep sequencing on TCR alpha and beta repertoires from monozygotic twins, unrelated adults of various ages, and cord blood. To rule out contamination, replicate twin experiments were performed at different times with different library preparation protocols.

What the authors observed across the whole study: Compared with coincidental sharing between unrelated individuals, out-of-frame TCR alpha sequences shared between twins had an excess of sequences with low generation probability. Invariant T cells such as MAIT and iNKT could partly confound zero-insertion analyses, although diverse VJ usage argued against such confounding for most clonotypes. Because the same donors could not be followed over many years, the conclusions depended on cross-sectional statistical analysis. In monozygotic twins, recombination models systematically underestimated out-of-frame TCR alpha sharing, but the models matched the sharing seen between unrelated individuals. In beta out-of-frame sequences, excess twin sharing was weaker, because having fewer shared sequences lowered the signal-to-noise ratio. Fewer insertions were carried by abundant cord blood beta clonotypes; a weaker similar trend was observed in young adult naive repertoires, while no such trend was observed in memory repertoires.

Preparation of the library involved 5' RACE. The instrument given in TCRdb is Illumina HiSeq 2000. A universal primer binding site was introduced by template switching, and a unique molecular identifier was present in the final cDNA, enabling accurate counting of TCR cDNA molecules. First-strand cDNA for TCR alpha and beta chains was synthesized from specific primers in the conserved constant-segment region. To control for contamination, each cDNA library was double barcoded with a SMART-Mk sample barcode plus Illumina barcodes. Two successive PCR steps introduced TruSeq adapter sequences along with Illumina sample barcodes. The TCR alpha and beta cDNA libraries were sequenced on the Illumina HiSeq platform using custom primers. In the original analysis: Unique molecular identifiers were extracted from raw reads with MiGEC, and CDR3 positions were determined with MiXCR. Recombination models were inferred per individual with the repgenHMM and IGoR tools using an EM algorithm. Shared clonotype analysis was performed with the tcR package in R, normalizing sharing by the product of cloneset sizes. To study raw recombination free of thymic and clonal selection effects, out-of-frame nonproductive sequences were analyzed. Starting from the raw public reads, TCRdb applied fastp trimming at Q25, assembled clones with MiXCR and retained in-frame beta chains. Identical CDR3 proteins give one entry, which carries the most common genes and DNA. Clone size and V and J calls follow TCRdb, not the original study. For this sample there are hundreds of thousands of distinct CDR3 sequences; around 20% appear just once. Together, the top ten hold around 0.5% of the sample.

Every donor was a healthy Caucasian. Three pairs of female monozygotic twins, all aged about 18 to 30 years, were included in the twin cohort. Positive isolation kits from Invitrogen were used to isolate the CD4+ and CD8+ T cell populations. A note on this clonotype: Its binding antigen is unknown. Base qualities are not recorded, but no much larger clone differs from it by a single base.

The cysteine opens and the phenylalanine closes a CDR3 of 13 amino acids. The kept DNA is CDR3 alone, 39 bases in frame from the first base. CDR1 DFQATT and CDR2 SNEGSKA are derived from the germline V gene (reference sequence). The trim is 2 bases for V and 2 bases for J, with a gap of 9 bases between the germline ends. The same data also contributed to another study, on yellow fever vaccine responses in identical twins. Drawing on the second study: According to the authors, in identical twins the way T cells responded to vaccination appeared partly convergent and partly personalized. In identical twins, the study followed T cell clones that responded to the vaccine with precision.

The TCR originated in a young woman in good health. The sequenced sample was CD4+ T cells sorted from blood. The V gene is TRBV20-1 and the J gene is TRBJ2-5; no D segment can be confidently identified. This receptor carries the CDR3 CSARLPTQETQYF. The DNA reads TGCAGTGCTAGACTCCCTACACAAGAGACCCAGTACTTC.